Following are 19 T cell receptor beta chains from one sample sequenced in a study of cytomegalovirus exposure and HLA in healthy donors. Some clones are missing from TCRdb's copy, which holds only in-frame ones; the method was immunoSEQ multiplex PCR. The repertoire consists of about 250,000 clones, with over 75% occurring once and the leading ten covering approximately 12%. Sequenced: PBMCs. Receptors originate from a man between 18 and 29 years old in good health and CMV-seropositive.

The V gene is TRBV18, the J gene TRBJ1-1; 7 bases are shared with TRBD1. The CDR3 contains 15 residues. Looked up from germline, CDR1 is KGHSH and CDR2 is LQKENI. V lost 1 base and J lost 4; bases outside the gene matches: 6. The DNA of the CDR3 is TGTGCCAGCTCACCACGAGGGGGCAAGGGCACTGAAGCTTTCTTT. It specifies CASSPRGGKGTEAFF.

The V gene is TRBV12-5, the J gene TRBJ2-7, with D perhaps TRBD1 (6 bases). The CDR3 has 17 residues. The germline V gene encodes CDR1 LGHNT and CDR2 FRNRAP. V lost 2 bases to trimming and J lost 5 bases, with 22 bases between them. CDR3 sequence: CASGLIRTEYPSHEQYF. The CDR3 bases are TGTGCTAGTGGTTTGATTCGGACAGAATACCCTTCCCACGAGCAGTACTTC. The full variable domain, completed using reference TRBV12-5 and TRBJ2-7, is DARVTQTPRHKVTEMGQEVTMRCQPILGHNTVFWYRQTMMQGLELLAYFRNRAPLDDSGMPKDRFSAEMPDATLATLKIQPSEPRDSAVYFCASGLIRTEYPSHEQYFGPGTRLTVT.

This clone has a single count. The chain uses TRBV4-2 and TRBJ2-2, with TRBD2 as a possible D gene (6 bases). V gave up 6 bases and J gave up 1 base, with 15 bases separating them. Germline lookup yields CDR1 LGHNA and CDR2 YNFKEQ. The CDR3 length is 16 residues. CDR3 bases: TGTGCCAGCAGTGGAATGGCGGGGAGGAACACCGGGGAGCTGTTTTTT. Protein: CASSGMAGRNTGELFF.

This rearrangement joins TRBV6-1 to TRBJ2-5; D may match TRBD1 or TRBD2 (5 bases each). CDR1 and CDR2 (germline): MNHNS, SASEGT. Trimming removed 6 bases from V and 2 bases from J, with 13 bases in between. The CDR3 contains 14 residues. The chain's CDR3 is CASSAGTMQETQYF. CDR3 nucleotides: TGTGCCAGCAGCGCCGGGACCATGCAAGAGACCCAGTACTTC.

The gene calls are TRBV30 and TRBJ2-2, with 10 bases matching TRBD2. The CDR3 consists of 14 residues. Germline V gene sequence: CDR1 GTSNPN, CDR2 SVGIG (reference sequence). With V trimmed by 3 bases and J by 6 bases, 4 bases remained unmatched. The CDR3 sequence is CAWRSGRASGELFF. CDR3 DNA sequence: TGTGCCTGGAGGAGCGGGAGGGCATCCGGGGAGCTGTTTTTT.

This clone was detected only once. The V and J genes are TRBV30 and TRBJ1-1; D is unclear. The length of the CDR3 is 11 residues. V was pared by 3 bases and J by 8 bases, with 10 bases between. Germline V lookup: CDR1 GTSNPN, CDR2 SVGIG (reference sequence). The CDR3 here is CAWRGTGEAFF. Here the CDR3 DNA reads TGTGCCTGGAGGGGAACCGGCGAAGCTTTCTTT. Full variable domain (remainder filled in from reference TRBV30 and TRBJ1-1): SQTIHQWPATLVQPVGSPLSLECTVEGTSNPNLYWYRQAAGRGLQLLFYSVGIGQISSEVPQNLSASRPQDRQFILSSKKLLLSDSGFYLCAWRGTGEAFFGQGTRLTVV.

V gene TRBV7-9 combines with J gene TRBJ1-1; D might be TRBD1 (5 bases). With 5 bases removed from V and 3 bases from J, the gap between germline ends came to 13 bases. This CDR3 is 14 amino acids long. Germline V lookup: CDR1 SEHNR, CDR2 FQNEAQ (reference sequence). CDR3 region: CASSPGTDYTEAFF. The CDR3, as DNA: TGTGCCAGCAGCCCCGGGACGGACTACACTGAAGCTTTCTTT.

The chain couples TRBV18 to TRBJ2-1; 10 bases map to TRBD2. Germline V lookup: CDR1 KGHSH, CDR2 LQKENI. The CDR3 totals 13 residues. Germline trimming cut 6 bases from V and 9 bases from J; bases unmatched to any gene: 5. CDR3 region: CASSKGLAAEQFF. CDR3 DNA sequence: TGTGCCAGCTCTAAAGGACTAGCGGCTGAGCAGTTCTTC.

This clone came up once. V usage is TRBV4-1 and J usage is TRBJ2-1; TRBD2 agrees at 8 bases. CDR1 is MGHRA, CDR2 YSYEKL, per germline. The V segment lost 2 bases and the J segment 8 bases; nucleotides outside the gene matches: 8. The CDR3 runs to 15 residues. The CDR3 DNA is TGCGCCAGCAGCCAACCTCCGGGACTAGGTCATGAGCAGTTCTTC. Translation: CASSQPPGLGHEQFF.

The chain uses TRBV7-9 and TRBJ1-1, with a possible D match to TRBD1 (6 bases). V shed 5 bases and J shed 5 bases, with 15 bases lying between them. Per the germline V gene, CDR1 is SEHNR and CDR2 is FQNEAQ (reference sequence). This CDR3 contains 14 residues. The chain's CDR3 is CASSLYQGGTEAFF. The CDR3 DNA reads as TGTGCCAGCAGCCTATACCAAGGGGGAACTGAAGCTTTCTTT. Supplemented by reference TRBV7-9 and TRBJ1-1, the full variable domain reads DTGVSQNPRHKITKRGQNVTFRCDPISEHNRLYWYRQTLGQGPEFLTYFQNEAQLEKSRLLSDRFSAERPKGSFSTLEIQRTEQGDSAMYLCASSLYQGGTEAFFGQGTRLTVV.

The DNA for the CDR3 is TGTGCCAGCAGCTACTTGGACAGGATCTTGAACACTGAAGCTTTCTTT. It is translated as CASSYLDRILNTEAFF. The gene calls are TRBV7-2 and TRBJ1-1; 7 nucleotides agree with TRBD1. This CDR3 comprises 16 residues. Germline-derived CDR1 and CDR2 are SGHTA and FQGNSA. With 4 bases clipped from V and 0 bases from J, the junction kept 8 bases outside the gene matches.

The V and J genes are TRBV5-1 and TRBJ2-2; no definite D call. Trimming pared 3 bases from V and 1 base from J, leaving 10 bases between. In germline, CDR1 is SGHRS, CDR2 YFSETQ. The CDR3 totals 15 residues. CDR3 nucleotide sequence: TGCGCCAGCAGCTATTTCGTGTGGAACACCGGGGAGCTGTTTTTT. Translating gives CASSYFVWNTGELFF.

J is TRBJ2-5 and V is TRBV9, with unresolved D. The germline gives CDR1 SGDLS, CDR2 YYNGEE. The V end lost 4 bases, the J end lost 0 bases, and 7 bases lay between the germline ends. The CDR3 is 13 amino acids. CDR3 amino acids: CASSPMYQETQYF. As DNA, the CDR3 is TGTGCCAGCAGCCCAATGTACCAAGAGACCCAGTACTTC.

This chain links TRBV5-1 with TRBJ2-7; 9 bases match TRBD1. J lost 2 bases, V lost 4 bases, and 4 bases had no gene match. Germline V gene data show CDR1 as SGHRS and CDR2 as YFSETQ. This CDR3 comprises 14 residues. The CDR3 is CASSMTGGAYEQYF. The DNA for the CDR3 is TGCGCCAGCAGCATGACAGGGGGGGCCTACGAGCAGTACTTC.

J is TRBJ1-2 and V is TRBV28; D not certain. Germline-derived CDR1 and CDR2 are MDHEN and SYDVKM. Trimming took off 6 bases at V and 5 bases at J, with 19 bases between the two ends. The CDR3 totals 15 residues. The CDR3, as DNA: TGTGCCAGCAGCTCTCCGGGCTTGCCTTCTTATGGCTACACCTTC. Protein sequence: CASSSPGLPSYGYTF.

The gene calls are TRBV6-5 and TRBJ1-1; the D is unclear. Germline CDR1 and CDR2: MNHEY and SVGAGI. V lost 2 bases and J lost 6, with 10 bases in between. This CDR3 comprises 13 residues. The CDR3 loop reads CASSYNPWAEAFF. CDR3 nucleotides: TGTGCCAGCAGTTACAATCCGTGGGCTGAAGCTTTCTTT.

V and J are TRBV6-5 and TRBJ1-1; D is perhaps TRBD1 (6 bases). Germline-derived CDR1 and CDR2 are MNHEY and SVGAGI. The CDR3 is made up of 14 amino acids. The ends were cut back, 2 bases at V and 5 bases at J, with 12 bases in the middle. The CDR3: CASSYGGRGTEAFF. Written as DNA, the CDR3 is TGTGCCAGCAGTTACGGGGGGCGAGGAACTGAAGCTTTCTTT.

The rearrangement uses TRBV4-1 and TRBJ1-2; 9 bases are a match to TRBD1. CDR3 size: 16 residues. Germline values: CDR1 MGHRA, CDR2 YSYEKL. Trimming took 6 bases from V and 3 from J; bases not matched to a gene: 11. Here the CDR3 reads CASRQPGQGTYYGYTF. The CDR3 coding sequence is TGCGCCAGCAGGCAACCGGGACAGGGTACATACTATGGCTACACCTTC.

This chain connects TRBV19 to TRBJ1-5; D possibly corresponds to TRBD1 (5 bases). The CDR3 length is 16 residues. CDR1 is LNHDA and CDR2 is SQIVND in the germline V gene (reference sequence). V lost 7 bases to trimming and J lost 2 bases, with 18 bases between them. This CDR3 is CASTLRGVGGNQPQHF. CDR3 bases: TGTGCCAGTACTCTACGGGGGGTAGGCGGCAATCAGCCCCAGCATTTT.